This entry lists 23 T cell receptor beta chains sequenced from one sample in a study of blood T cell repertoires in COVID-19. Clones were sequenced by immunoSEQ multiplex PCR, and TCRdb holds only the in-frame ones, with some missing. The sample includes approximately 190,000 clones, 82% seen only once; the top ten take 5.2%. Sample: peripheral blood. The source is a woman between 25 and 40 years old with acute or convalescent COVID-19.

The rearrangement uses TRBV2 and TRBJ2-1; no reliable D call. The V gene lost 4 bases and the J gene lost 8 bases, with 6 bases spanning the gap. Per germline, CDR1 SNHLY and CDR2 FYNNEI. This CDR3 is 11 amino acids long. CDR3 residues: CASSVFHEQFF. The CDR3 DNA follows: TGTGCCAGCAGTGTATTTCATGAGCAGTTCTTC. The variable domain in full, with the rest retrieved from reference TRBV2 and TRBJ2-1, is EPEVTQTPSHQVTQMGQEVILRCVPISNHLYFYWYRQILGQKVEFLVSFYNNEISEKSEIFDDQFSVERPDGSNFTLKIRSTKLEDSAMYFCASSVFHEQFFGPGTRLTVL.

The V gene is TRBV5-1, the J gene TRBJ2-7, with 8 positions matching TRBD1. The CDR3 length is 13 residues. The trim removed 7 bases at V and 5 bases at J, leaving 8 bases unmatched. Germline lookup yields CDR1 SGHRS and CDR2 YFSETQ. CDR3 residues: CASGGQGLNEQYF. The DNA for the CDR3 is TGCGCCAGCGGCGGACAGGGACTGAACGAGCAGTACTTC.

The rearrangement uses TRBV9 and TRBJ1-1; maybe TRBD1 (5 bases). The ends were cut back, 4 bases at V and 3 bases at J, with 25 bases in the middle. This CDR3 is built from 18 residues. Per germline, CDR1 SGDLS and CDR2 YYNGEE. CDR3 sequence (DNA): TGTGCCAGCAGCCCCGGGTTTCGTAGCAGGGAAAGGGACACTGAAGCTTTCTTT. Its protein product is CASSPGFRSRERDTEAFF.

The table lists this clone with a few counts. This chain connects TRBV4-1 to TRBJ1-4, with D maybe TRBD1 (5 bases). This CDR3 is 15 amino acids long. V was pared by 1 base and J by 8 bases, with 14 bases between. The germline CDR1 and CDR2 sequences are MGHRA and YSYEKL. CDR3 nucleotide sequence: TGCGCCAGCAGCCAAGCTGGCAGGGTGGGGGAAAAACTGTTTTTT. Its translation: CASSQAGRVGEKLFF.

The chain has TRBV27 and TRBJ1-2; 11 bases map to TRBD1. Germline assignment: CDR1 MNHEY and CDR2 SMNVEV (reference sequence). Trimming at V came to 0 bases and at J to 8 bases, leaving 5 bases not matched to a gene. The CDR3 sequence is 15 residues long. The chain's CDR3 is CASSLSGQGARGYTF. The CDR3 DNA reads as TGTGCCAGCAGTTTATCCGGACAGGGGGCGCGAGGCTACACCTTC.

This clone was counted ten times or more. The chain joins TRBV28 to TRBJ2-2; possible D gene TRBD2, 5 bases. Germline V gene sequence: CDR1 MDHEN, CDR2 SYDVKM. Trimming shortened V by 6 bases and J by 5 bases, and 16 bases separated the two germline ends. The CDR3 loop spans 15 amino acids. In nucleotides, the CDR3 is TGTGCCAGCAGCCTAATCGGGGTGGGGACCGGGGAGCTGTTTTTT. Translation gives CASSLIGVGTGELFF.

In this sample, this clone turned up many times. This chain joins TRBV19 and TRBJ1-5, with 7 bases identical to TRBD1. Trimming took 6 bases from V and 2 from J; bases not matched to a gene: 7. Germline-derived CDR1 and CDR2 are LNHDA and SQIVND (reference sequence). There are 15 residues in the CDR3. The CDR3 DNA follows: TGTGCCAGTAGAGCGAAAGACAGGGGCAATCAGCCCCAGCATTTT. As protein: CASRAKDRGNQPQHF.

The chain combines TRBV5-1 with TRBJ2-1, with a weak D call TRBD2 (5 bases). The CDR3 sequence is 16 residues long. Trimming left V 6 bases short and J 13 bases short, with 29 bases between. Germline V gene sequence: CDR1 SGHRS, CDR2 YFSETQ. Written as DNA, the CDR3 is TGCGCCAGCACCTACCCGCGGGCAGGAGCCACCCGCGTTCAGTTCTTC. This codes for CASTYPRAGATRVQFF.

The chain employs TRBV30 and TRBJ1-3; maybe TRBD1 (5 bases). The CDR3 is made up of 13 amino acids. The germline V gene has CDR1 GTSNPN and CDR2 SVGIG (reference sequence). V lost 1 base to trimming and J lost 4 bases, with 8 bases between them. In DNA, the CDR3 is TGTGCCTGGAGTGGGGCAGGGGGAAACACCATATATTTT. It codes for CAWSGAGGNTIYF.

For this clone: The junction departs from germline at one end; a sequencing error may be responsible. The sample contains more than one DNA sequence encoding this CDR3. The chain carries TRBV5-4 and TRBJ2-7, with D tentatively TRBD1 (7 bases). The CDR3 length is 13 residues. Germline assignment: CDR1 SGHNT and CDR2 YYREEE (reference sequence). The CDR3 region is CASSQQGRYEQYF. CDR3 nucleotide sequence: TGTGCCAGCAGCCAACAGGGGAGGTACGAGCAGTATTTC.

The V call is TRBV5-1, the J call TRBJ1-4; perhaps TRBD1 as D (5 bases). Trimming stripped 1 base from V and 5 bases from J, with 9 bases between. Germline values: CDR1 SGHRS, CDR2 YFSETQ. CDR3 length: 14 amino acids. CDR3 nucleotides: TGCGCCAGCAGCTTGAGGGCAGGGAATGAAAAACTGTTTTTT. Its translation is CASSLRAGNEKLFF. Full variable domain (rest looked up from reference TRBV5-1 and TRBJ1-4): KAGVTQTPRYLIKTRGQQVTLSCSPISGHRSVSWYQQTPGQGLQFLFEYFSETQRNKGNFPGRFSGRQFSNSRSEMNVSTLELGDSALYLCASSLRAGNEKLFFGSGTQLSVL.

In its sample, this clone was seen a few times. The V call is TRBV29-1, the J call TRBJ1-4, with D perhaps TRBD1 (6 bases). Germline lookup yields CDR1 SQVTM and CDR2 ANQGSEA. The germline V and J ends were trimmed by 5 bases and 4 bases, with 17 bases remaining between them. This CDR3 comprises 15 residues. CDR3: CSVLLTTGRNEKLFF. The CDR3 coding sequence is TGCAGCGTTCTACTTACGACAGGCCGTAATGAAAAACTGTTTTTT. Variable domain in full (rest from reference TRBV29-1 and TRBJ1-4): SAVISQKPSRDICQRGTSLTIQCQVDSQVTMMFWYRQQPGQSLTLIATANQGSEATYESGFVIDKFPISRPNLTFSTLTVSNMSPEDSSIYLCSVLLTTGRNEKLFFGSGTQLSVL.

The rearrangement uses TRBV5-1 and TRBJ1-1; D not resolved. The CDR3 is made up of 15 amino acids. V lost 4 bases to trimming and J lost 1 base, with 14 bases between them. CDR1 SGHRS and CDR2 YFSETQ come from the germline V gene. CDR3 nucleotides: TGCGCCAGCAGCCACCGCGCAGGCAAGAACACTGAAGCTTTCTTT. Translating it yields CASSHRAGKNTEAFF.

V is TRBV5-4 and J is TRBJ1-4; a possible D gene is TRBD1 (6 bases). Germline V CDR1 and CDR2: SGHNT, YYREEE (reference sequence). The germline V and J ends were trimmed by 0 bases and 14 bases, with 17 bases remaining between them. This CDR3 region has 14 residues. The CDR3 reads CASSLGAGDTRLFF. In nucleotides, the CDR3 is TGTGCCAGCAGCTTGGGTGCGGGGGACACCAGGCTGTTTTTT.

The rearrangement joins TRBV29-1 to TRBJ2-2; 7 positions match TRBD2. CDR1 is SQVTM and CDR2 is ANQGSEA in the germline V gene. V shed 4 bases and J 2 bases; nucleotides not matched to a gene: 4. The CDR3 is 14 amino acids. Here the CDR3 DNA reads TGCAGCGTTGCGGGGGGAACCAACACCGGGGAGCTGTTTTTT. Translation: CSVAGGTNTGELFF.

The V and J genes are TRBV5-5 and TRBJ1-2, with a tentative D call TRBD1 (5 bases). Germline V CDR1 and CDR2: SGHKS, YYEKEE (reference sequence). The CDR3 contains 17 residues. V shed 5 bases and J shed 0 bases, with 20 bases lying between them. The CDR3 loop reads CASSPSWGPNTNYGYTF. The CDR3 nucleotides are TGTGCCAGCAGTCCTAGTTGGGGCCCCAACACTAACTATGGCTACACCTTC.

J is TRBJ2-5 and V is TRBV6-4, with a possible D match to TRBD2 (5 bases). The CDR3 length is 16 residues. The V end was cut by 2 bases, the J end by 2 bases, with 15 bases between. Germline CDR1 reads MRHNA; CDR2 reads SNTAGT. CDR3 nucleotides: TGTGCCAGCAGTGACCCCCACTCGGGGTTACAAGAGACCCAGTACTTC. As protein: CASSDPHSGLQETQYF.

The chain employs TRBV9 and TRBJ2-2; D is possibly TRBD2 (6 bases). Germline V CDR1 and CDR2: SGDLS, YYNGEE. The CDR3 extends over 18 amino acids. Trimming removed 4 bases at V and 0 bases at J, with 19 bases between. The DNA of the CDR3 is TGTGCCAGCAGCCCCACCCCGGGTCTAGCGACGAACACCGGGGAGCTGTTTTTT. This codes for CASSPTPGLATNTGELFF.

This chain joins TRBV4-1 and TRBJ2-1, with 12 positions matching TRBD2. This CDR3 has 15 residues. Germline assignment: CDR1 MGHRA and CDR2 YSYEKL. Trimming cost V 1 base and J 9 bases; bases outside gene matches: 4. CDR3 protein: CASSQGLAGVVEQFF. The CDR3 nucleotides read TGCGCCAGCAGCCAAGGACTAGCGGGAGTGGTTGAGCAGTTCTTC.

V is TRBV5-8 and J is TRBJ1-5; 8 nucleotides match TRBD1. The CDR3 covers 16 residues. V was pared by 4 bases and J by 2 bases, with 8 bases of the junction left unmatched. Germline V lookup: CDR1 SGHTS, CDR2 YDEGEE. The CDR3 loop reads CASSPSQTGGNQPQHF. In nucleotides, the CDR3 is TGTGCCAGCAGCCCCTCTCAGACAGGGGGCAATCAGCCCCAGCATTTT.

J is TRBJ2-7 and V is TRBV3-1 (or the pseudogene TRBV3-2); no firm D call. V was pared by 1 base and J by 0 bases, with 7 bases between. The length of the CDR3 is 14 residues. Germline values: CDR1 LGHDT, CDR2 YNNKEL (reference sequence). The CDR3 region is CASSQGTVSYEQYF. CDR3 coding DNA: TGTGCCAGCAGCCAAGGAACTGTCTCCTACGAGCAGTACTTC.

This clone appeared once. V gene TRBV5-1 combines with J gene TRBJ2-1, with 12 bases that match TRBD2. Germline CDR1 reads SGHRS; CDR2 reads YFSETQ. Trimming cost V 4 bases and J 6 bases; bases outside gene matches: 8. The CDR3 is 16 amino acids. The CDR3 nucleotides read TGCGCCAGCAGCAAAGGACTAGCGGGACCTGTCAATGAGCAGTTCTTC. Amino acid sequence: CASSKGLAGPVNEQFF.

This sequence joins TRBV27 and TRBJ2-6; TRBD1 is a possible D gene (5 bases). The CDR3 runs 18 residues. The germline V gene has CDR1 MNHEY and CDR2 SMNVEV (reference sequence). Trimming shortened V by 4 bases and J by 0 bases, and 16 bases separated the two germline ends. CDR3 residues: CASSSATVWASGANVLTF. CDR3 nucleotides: TGTGCCAGCAGTTCTGCGACAGTTTGGGCCTCTGGGGCCAACGTCCTGACTTTC.